This T cell receptor (beta chain) was identified during a study of regulatory T cells in long-lasting Graves disease. According to the study, TCR beta libraries were built with iRepertoire HTBI primers and CDR3-region Arm-PCR. TCRdb re-called the multiplex PCR reads through MiXCR, storing one row per CDR3 protein. Among approximately 480,000 distinct CDR3 sequences listed, about 17% were seen once. This clonotype was picked up many times. As to time point: newly diagnosed GD, antithyroid drugs for less than 3 months. The authors made the TCR library using RNA they extracted from PBMCs. The same sample was also studied in work on T cells in Graves' hyperthyroidism and ophthalmopathy. As reported in that work: The study left out patients who had uncontrolled infection, other autoimmune disease, pregnancy or lactation. First-round RT-PCR with HTBI primers amplified the TCR CDR3 region. Before onset, by a median of around six months, the model predicted ophthalmopathy.

The material was peripheral blood mononuclear cells (PBMCs), obtained at new diagnosis, from a patient treated with antithyroid drugs. The TCR comes from a man in his forties or fifties with Graves disease.

This CDR3 is CASSLVGTEQFF. The CDR3, as DNA: TGCGCCAGCAGCTTGGTAGGGACCGAGCAGTTCTTC. The chain employs TRBV5-1 and TRBJ2-1; D tentatively reads TRBD1 or TRBD2 (5 bases each). The ends were cut back, 0 bases at V and 10 bases at J, with 8 bases in the middle. CDR1 is SGHRS, CDR2 YFSETQ, per germline. The CDR3 is made up of 12 amino acids.